The source of this T cell receptor (beta chain) is a study of blood T cell repertoires in COVID-19. About the research overall: Samples representing acute and convalescent COVID-19 were sourced from the United States, Italy and Spain. PBMCs, B-cell-depleted T cells, or T cells were the source of the cDNA or gDNA that made up the material.

Assay used: immunoSEQ multiplex PCR; TCRdb lists only in-frame clones, some missing. This table has 150,000 to 200,000 clones, roughly 84% appearing once. The CDR3 extends over 12 amino acids. Losses at the gene ends were 4 bases for V and 5 bases for J; bases not matched to a gene: 4. Germline V gene data show CDR1 as SQVTM and CDR2 as ANQGSEA. The source of this sequence is a human donor in a cohort sampled during active COVID-19. The chain is built from TRBV29-1 and TRBJ1-2; 7 bases agree with TRBD1. Sequencing used peripheral blood. CDR3 in amino acids: CSVVQGLYGYTF. The CDR3 region has the DNA TGCAGCGTTGTACAGGGGTTATATGGCTACACCTTC.